Shown below are 27 T cell receptor beta chains from a single sample sequenced in a study of blood T cell repertoires in COVID-19. The data were produced by immunoSEQ multiplex PCR, yet TCRdb's version contains in-frame clones alone and is incomplete. Among about 72,000 clones listed, about four fifths were seen once. Sequencing was done on a sample of peripheral blood. The receptor source for this set is a human donor in a cohort sampled during active COVID-19.

The rearrangement links TRBV24-1 to TRBJ2-7, with D hard to call. V shed 3 bases and J shed 6 bases, with 8 bases lying between them. The CDR3 is 12 amino acids. Germline values: CDR1 KGHDR, CDR2 SFDVKD. The CDR3 is CATSDGGSEQYF. The CDR3 bases are TGTGCCACCAGTGATGGCGGTTCCGAGCAGTACTTC.

The chain recombines TRBV27 with TRBJ1-2; D perhaps matches TRBD1 (6 bases). The germline CDR1 and CDR2 sequences are MNHEY and SMNVEV (reference sequence). CDR3 length equals 13 residues. Trimming took off 3 bases at V and 5 bases at J, with 10 bases between the two ends. CDR3 DNA sequence: TGTGCCAGCAGTTTGGGGGCACGATATGGCTACACCTTC. This codes for CASSLGARYGYTF.

The chain carries TRBV12-3 or TRBV12-4 and TRBJ2-1, with a possible D match to TRBD1 (5 bases). This CDR3 is 11 amino acids long. Trimming removed 6 bases at V and 10 bases at J, with 10 bases between. The CDR3: CASREGVEQFF. The CDR3 DNA follows: TGTGCCAGCAGGGAAGGGGTAGAGCAGTTCTTC.

The chain recombines TRBV4-1 with TRBJ1-6, with D possibly TRBD1 on 6 matching bases. V was cut by 3 bases and J by 5 bases, with 11 bases left in between. Germline V gene lookup returns CDR1 MGHRA and CDR2 YSYEKL. This CDR3 is 15 amino acids long. Here the CDR3 reads CASSQGAFNNSPLHF. The CDR3 DNA sequence: TGCGCCAGCAGCCAGGGGGCTTTTAATAATTCACCCCTCCACTTT.

The chain couples TRBV6-5 to TRBJ2-1; D is unclear. The V end was cut by 6 bases, the J end by 1 base, with 13 bases between. Per germline, CDR1 MNHEY and CDR2 SVGAGI. The CDR3 sequence is 15 residues long. CDR3 loop: CASSPATQSYNEQFF. As DNA, the CDR3 is TGTGCCAGCAGCCCCGCGACACAGTCCTACAATGAGCAGTTCTTC.

The J gene is TRBJ2-7, the V gene TRBV4-2, with D hard to call. Between the trimmed V and J ends, which lost 1 base and 2 bases, there was a span of 21 bases. The germline V gene has CDR1 LGHNA and CDR2 YNFKEQ. CDR3 length: 18 residues. The CDR3 nucleotides read TGTGCCAGCAGCCAAGCTCCAATTAATGACTTGAGAACCTACGAGCAGTACTTC. Amino acid sequence: CASSQAPINDLRTYEQYF.

This rearrangement joins TRBV27 to TRBJ2-1; 12 bases fit TRBD2. The CDR3 runs to 15 residues. V lost 9 bases and J lost 2; bases outside the gene matches: 5. CDR1 is MNHEY, CDR2 SMNVEV, per germline (reference sequence). CDR3 amino acids: CASLLAGGTYNEQFF. Written as DNA, the CDR3 is TGTGCCAGTCTACTAGCGGGGGGCACCTACAATGAGCAGTTCTTC.

This chain connects TRBV5-4 to TRBJ2-6; TRBD1 might be the D (6 bases). The CDR3 extends over 17 amino acids. Trimming removed 4 bases at V and 0 bases at J, with 14 bases between. Germline CDR1 reads SGHNT; CDR2 reads YYREEE (reference sequence). CDR3 sequence reads: CASSGSGTTSGANVLTF. CDR3 nucleotide sequence: TGTGCCAGCAGCGGGTCCGGGACAACCTCTGGGGCCAACGTCCTGACTTTC. Drawing the rest from reference TRBV5-4 and TRBJ2-6, the complete variable domain is ETGVTQSPTHLIKTRGQQVTLRCSSQSGHNTVSWYQQALGQGPQFIFQYYREEENGRGNFPPRFSGLQFPNYSSELNVNALELDDSALYLCASSGSGTTSGANVLTFGAGSRLTVL.

This chain joins TRBV25-1 and TRBJ2-7; possible D gene TRBD2, 7 bases. V was trimmed by 1 base and J by 9 bases, leaving 16 bases between them. CDR1 is MGHDK and CDR2 is SYGVNS in the germline V gene. The CDR3 is 14 residues long. In DNA form, the CDR3 reads TGTGCCAGCAGTGAATCGGGGGGCCACAGAGGGCAGTACTTC. It translates to CASSESGGHRGQYF.

The chain is built from TRBV3-1 (or the pseudogene TRBV3-2) and TRBJ2-5; possible D gene TRBD2, 6 bases. The V gene's germline CDR1 is LGHDT and CDR2 YNNKEL (reference sequence). The V end was cut by 8 bases, the J end by 2 bases, with 9 bases between. This CDR3 comprises 12 residues. The CDR3 coding sequence is TGTGCCAGCGGTGGGGGGCAAGAGACCCAGTACTTC. It codes for CASGGGQETQYF.

V and J are TRBV6-5 and TRBJ1-4; maybe TRBD1 (5 bases). CDR3 length: 16 residues. Looked up from germline, CDR1 is MNHEY and CDR2 is SVGAGI. Trimming removed 2 bases from V and 7 bases from J, with 17 bases in between. The CDR3, as DNA: TGTGCCAGCAGTTACGCTCAGGGAGGACTCAGTGAAAAACTGTTTTTT. Protein product: CASSYAQGGLSEKLFF.

The rearrangement links TRBV7-9 to TRBJ1-2, with TRBD1 matching over 9 bases. The CDR3 has 14 residues. Germline trimming cut 5 bases from V and 3 bases from J; bases unmatched to any gene: 4. The germline V gene encodes CDR1 SEHNR and CDR2 FQNEAQ (reference sequence). The CDR3 nucleotides read TGTGCCAGCAGCCGACAGGGGGTGGACTATGGCTACACCTTC. It yields the protein CASSRQGVDYGYTF.

The chain couples TRBV7-2 to TRBJ2-1; no firm D call. This CDR3 has 12 residues. Germline loops: CDR1 SGHTA, CDR2 FQGNSA. V gave up 5 bases and J gave up 9 bases, with 11 bases separating them. The CDR3 nucleotides are TGTGCCAGCAGCGCAGACTTGGGTGAGCAGTTCTTC. Residues: CASSADLGEQFF.

This clone was observed once. The chain employs TRBV5-6 and TRBJ2-7, with D perhaps matching TRBD1 (5 bases). Per germline, CDR1 SGHDT and CDR2 YYEEEE. The ends were cut back, 2 bases at V and 5 bases at J, with 14 bases in the middle. The CDR3 is 14 amino acids. CDR3 sequence: CASSFYGRVDEQYF. The CDR3, as DNA: TGTGCCAGCAGCTTTTATGGCAGGGTGGACGAGCAGTACTTC.

The genes are TRBV6-1 and TRBJ2-1, with 10 positions matching TRBD1. The trim removed 1 base at V and 2 bases at J, leaving 2 bases unmatched. This CDR3 is 16 amino acids long. Per germline, CDR1 MNHNS and CDR2 SASEGT. CDR3 nucleotides: TGTGCCAGCAGTGAAGTGGGGACAGGGGCCTACAATGAGCAGTTCTTC. It encodes CASSEVGTGAYNEQFF.

The chain employs TRBV30 and TRBJ1-3; D is unclear. This CDR3 has 13 residues. Germline V gene data show CDR1 as GTSNPN and CDR2 as SVGIG (reference sequence). Trimming cost V 4 bases and J 4 bases, with 11 bases left between them. CDR3: CAWTLTRGNTIYF. The CDR3 DNA reads as TGTGCCTGGACTCTCACCCGGGGAAACACCATATATTTT.

This clone has a single count. The rearrangement links TRBV5-1 to TRBJ2-7; TRBD1 is a possible D gene (6 bases). This CDR3 region has 16 residues. V shed 5 bases and J shed 0 bases, with 18 bases lying between them. Germline V CDR1 and CDR2: SGHRS, YFSETQ. CDR3 region: CASSWGLRGNSYEQYF. The CDR3 DNA reads TGCGCCAGCAGTTGGGGGCTGAGGGGTAACTCCTACGAGCAGTACTTC.

This clone was seen only once. The rearrangement uses TRBV19 and TRBJ1-6, with 9 positions matching TRBD1. Germline trimming cut 6 bases from V and 9 bases from J; bases unmatched to any gene: 9. CDR1 is LNHDA and CDR2 is SQIVND in the germline V gene (reference sequence). This CDR3 region has 15 residues. The CDR3 protein is CASSPPTGGGSPLHF. CDR3 in DNA: TGTGCCAGTAGCCCCCCGACAGGGGGAGGTTCACCCCTCCACTTT.

The chain is built from TRBV6-4 and TRBJ1-6; TRBD1 matches at 9 bases. Germline V CDR1 and CDR2: MRHNA, SNTAGT. Germline trimming cut 8 bases from V and 5 bases from J; bases unmatched to any gene: 1. The CDR3 has 13 residues. The DNA of the CDR3 is TGTGCCAGCCGGGACAGGGATAATTCACCCCTCCACTTT. This codes for CASRDRDNSPLHF.

This chain links TRBV5-6 with TRBJ2-1; D gene uncertain. Germline CDR1 is SGHDT and CDR2 is YYEEEE. The CDR3 totals 12 residues. Trimming removed 6 bases from V and 6 bases from J, with 10 bases in between. The CDR3 DNA sequence: TGTGCCAGCAACCAACTACCCAATGAGCAGTTCTTC. Its translation is CASNQLPNEQFF.

The chain couples TRBV7-2 to TRBJ1-1; 7 nucleotides line up with TRBD1. Germline loops: CDR1 SGHTA, CDR2 FQGNSA. The CDR3 is 15 residues long. With V trimmed by 5 bases and J by 2 bases, 8 bases remained unmatched. The CDR3 sequence: CASSPRQGLNTEAFF. The CDR3 DNA sequence: TGTGCCAGCAGCCCCCGACAGGGCCTCAACACTGAAGCTTTCTTT.

The CDR3 loop reads CASSLDRYSNQPQHF. The CDR3 nucleotides are TGTGCCAGCAGCCTGGACAGATATAGCAATCAGCCCCAGCATTTT. The chain has TRBV6-5 and TRBJ1-5, with D perhaps matching TRBD1 (6 bases). CDR3 length equals 15 residues. V shed 6 bases and J shed 0 bases, with 12 bases lying between them. Germline CDR1 MNHEY, CDR2 SVGAGI.

This clone was picked up one time. The chain has TRBV4-1 and TRBJ1-6; 7 positions match TRBD1. The CDR3 runs 14 residues. The germline CDR1 and CDR2 sequences are MGHRA and YSYEKL. V gave up 1 base and J gave up 11 bases; unmatched junction bases: 5. The CDR3 nucleotides read TGCGCCAGCAGCCAAGCAGACAGGGTGGCACCCCTCCACTTT. Protein sequence: CASSQADRVAPLHF.

This chain uses TRBV5-6 with TRBJ1-2; D is possibly TRBD1 (6 bases). Looked up from germline, CDR1 is SGHDT and CDR2 is YYEEEE. CDR3 length equals 14 residues. V lost 4 bases to trimming and J lost 4 bases, with 14 bases between them. The CDR3 DNA follows: TGTGCCAGCAGCCCGGGCAGGGGCGGCTATGGCTACACCTTC. It translates to CASSPGRGGYGYTF.

V usage is TRBV5-6 and J usage is TRBJ2-1; 8 bases line up with TRBD1. Trimming at V came to 4 bases and at J to 7 bases, leaving 4 bases not matched to a gene. The CDR3 consists of 13 residues. CDR1 and CDR2 (germline): SGHDT, YYEEEE. In nucleotides, the CDR3 is TGTGCCAGCAGCCGGACAGGGTCTAATGAGCAGTTCTTC. It encodes CASSRTGSNEQFF.

The rearrangement joins TRBV9 to TRBJ1-1; no clear D. This CDR3 has 13 amino acids. In germline, CDR1 is SGDLS, CDR2 YYNGEE. The V gene lost 4 bases and the J gene lost 7 bases, with 14 bases spanning the gap. CDR3 bases: TGTGCCAGCAGCCCCCGACTTGTGGGTGAAGCTTTCTTT. Protein: CASSPRLVGEAFF.

This clone was recorded a few times. The CDR3 reads CASSGVTGGAGEAFF. DNA for the CDR3: TGTGCCAGCAGTGGGGTTACAGGGGGCGCGGGTGAAGCTTTCTTT. This rearrangement joins TRBV25-1 to TRBJ1-1; TRBD1 agrees at 9 bases. The length of the CDR3 is 15 residues. The V gene end was trimmed by 4 bases and the J gene end by 7 bases; junction bases not matched to a gene: 10. The germline gives CDR1 MGHDK, CDR2 SYGVNS.